This T cell receptor beta chain was captured by sequencing in a study of CD8 T cells in Susac syndrome. Whole-study results and caveats: As acknowledged by the study, its TCR sequencing and HLA analysis included a relatively small number of individuals.

Random hexamers primed reverse transcription of roughly 0.45 to 1 ug RNA. Amplification of TCR beta CDR3 by immunoSEQ multiplex PCR spanned 54 Vbeta and 13 Jbeta. TCRdb used MiXCR to reprocess the immunoSEQ multiplex PCR reads, holding one entry per CDR3 protein. The repertoire holds roughly 170,000 distinct CDR3 sequences, with 90% to 95% as singletons. This clonotype was detected once. As yet, its antigen is unknown. TEMRA cells were FACS-enriched, with CD8+ and CD4+ T cells isolated negatively. The CDR3 spans 15 residues. Germline values: CDR1 KGHDR, CDR2 SFDVKD. Germline trimming cut 4 bases from V and 8 bases from J; bases unmatched to any gene: 12.

V and J are TRBV24-1 and TRBJ1-2; 7 bases are a match to TRBD1. Input material: CD4+ T cells from PBMCs. This TCR was recovered from a human donor with multiple sclerosis. The CDR3 nucleotides are TGTGCCACCAGTGACCGGTCCGGGACAGCATCCGGCTACACCTTC. This sequence encodes CATSDRSGTASGYTF.